This paragraph covers one T cell receptor beta chain sequence. Its cognate antigen is unknown. The CDR3 is made up of 14 amino acids. Germline V CDR1 and CDR2: KGHSH, LQKENI. This entry is derived from a study of T cell clusters in autoimmune cytopenias. Study findings and constraints: TRB repertoire shifts in secondary cytopenia and chronic lymphocytic leukemia mostly reflected lymphoma, not autoimmunity.

TRB rearrangements were amplified by touch-down multiplex PCR with mixed TRB-A/B primers. Each CDR3 protein gets one entry in TCRdb, which reprocessed the multiplex PCR reads and gives no DNA. The listing contains more than 7,000 distinct CDR3 sequences. Tens of thousands of genome equivalents of blood DNA were amplified for TRB. This sample was also put to use in a study of T cell repertoires in aging, cancer and after chemotherapy. That source notes: No conclusions about immunological memory after chemotherapy can be drawn from the repertoire data.

The chain recombines TRBV18 with TRBJ1-2; TCRdb selects TRBD1, and the lack of DNA leaves this call unchecked. This sequence was found in a human donor in good health. Sample: peripheral blood. The CDR3: CASSPPTGLGGYTF.